This TCR beta chain stems from a study of blood T cells in healthy people across ages. General study findings and limits: Researchers report that TCR beta diversity correlated strongly with naive T cell percentage. Naive CD4+ cell counts and diversity both ran higher in long-lived than in aged donors.

CDR3 length: 12 amino acids. The V end was cut by 5 bases, the J end by 11 bases, with 15 bases between. CDR1 is SGHTA and CDR2 is FQGNSA in the germline V gene. Donor samples were obtained from healthy Caucasian individuals from Russia, aged about 6 to 95. Researchers report isolating at least 6.5 million PBMCs per sample. A J-beta primer mix and a sample-barcoded 5' primer were used in a second PCR of roughly 6 to 11 cycles. TCRdb passed the 5' RACE reads through MiXCR, listing each CDR3 protein once. The sample has about 680,000 distinct CDR3 sequences; 45% to 50% are singletons. Comments on this clonotype: The antigen remains undetermined.

The TCR comes from a woman in her fifties or sixties in good health. V usage is TRBV7-2 and J usage is TRBJ1-2; D is possibly TRBD1 (5 bases). Sequences were obtained from blood. The CDR3 reads CASSKDTLGYTF. In DNA form, the CDR3 reads TGTGCCAGCAGCAAGGACACCTTGGGGTACACCTTC. Using reference TRBV7-2 and TRBJ1-2 for the parts outside the CDR3, the full variable domain is GAGVSQSPSNKVTEKGKDVELRCDPISGHTALYWYRQSLGQGLEFLIYFQGNSAPDKSGLPSDRFSAERTGGSVSTLTIQRTQQEDSAVYLCASSKDTLGYTFGSGTRLTVV.